The TCR beta chain described here comes from a study of lung T cells in sarcoidosis with Löfgren's syndrome (dated by TCRdb to the late 2010s). Broadly, across the study: Sarcoidosis was characterized as a granulomatous disease that mainly affects the lungs and features an accumulation of CD4+ T cells in bronchoalveolar lavage fluid. The repertoire analyses concentrated on Lofgren's syndrome patients. Findings and caveats that apply to the study as a whole: Recognition of a sarcoidosis-associated antigen was only suggested, and the antigen itself remained putative and was not identified. TRAV12-1 and TRBV2 CDR3 motifs were reported to be shared among multiple Löfgren's syndrome patients, suggesting public CD4+ TCR repertoires. Analysis of alphabeta pairing showed that TRAV12-1 paired preferentially with TRBV2, and the TCRs formed by this pairing showed CDR3 homology. In Lofgren's syndrome patients, relative to control subjects, TRAV12-1 and TRBV2 were reported to be the most expanded V gene segments.

CD4+ T cells collected through bronchoalveolar lavage were the source used for profiling TCR repertoires. This clonotype was counted at least ten times. Its antigen is still unknown. No much larger clonotype is one base removed from it; base qualities were not supplied. The germline V and J ends show losses of 0 bases and 3 bases respectively, and no gene match explains 3 bases of the junction. Based on the germline V gene, the CDR1 and CDR2 sequences are SGHRS and YFSETQ. Including cysteine and phenylalanine, the CDR3 has 15 amino acids. The kept DNA is CDR3 alone, 45 bases in frame from the first base. The sample was run on an Illumina MiSeq. TCRdb reprocessed the public reads (quality trimming at Q25 with fastp, clone calling with MiXCR) and kept in-frame beta chains. CDR3 protein sequences are deduplicated, and each keeps its most common genes and DNA. The sample table records about 19,000 distinct CDR3 sequences; under 25% of these occur just once. 0.65% to 0.9% of the sample goes to the ten largest clones.

The chain is encoded by TRBV5-1 joined to TRBJ2-7; 10 nucleotides in the junction match TRBD2. Sequenced material: CD4+ T cells from bronchoalveolar lavage. The TCR comes from a human donor with sarcoidosis (Löfgren's syndrome or another form), or a control subject (not recorded which). The CDR3 protein sequence reads: CASSLDGTSDYEQYF. The DNA sequence is TGCGCCAGCAGCTTGGACGGGACTAGCGACTACGAGCAGTACTTC.